This TCR beta chain is drawn from a study of T cells expressing NK-cell markers. Study-wide results and limits: Researchers report these clonotypes also headed the CD3+CD56-NKG2C+ fraction in a few donors.

TCRdb reprocessed the 5' RACE reads and keeps a single row for each CDR3 protein, giving no DNA. The sample holds more than 250,000 distinct CDR3 sequences. Remarks on this clonotype: Its target is unknown.

The specimen was blood T cells: a sorted CD56 or NKG2C T cell subset, CD4+ or CD8+ T cells, or bulk PBMC T cells (not recorded which). The receptor's source is a man between 18 and 35 years old in good health.

The CDR3 here is CASSLLTANTEAFF. This chain links TRBV5-5 with TRBJ1-1. The CDR3 is 14 amino acids. Germline CDR1 and CDR2: SGHKS and YYEKEE (reference sequence).